What follows are 14 T cell receptor beta chains derived from one specimen sequenced in a study of shared clonotypes between healthy human individuals. Generated by immunoSEQ multiplex PCR, the TCRdb table keeps only in-frame clones and is missing some. Among roughly 2.1 million clones, under 95% were seen once, and the ten largest hold under 2%. Positive CCR7 selection of CD45RO-negative cells yielded the naive CD8 cells, and terminally differentiated effector memory CD45RA+ cells were excluded. Material for sequencing was naive CD8+ T cells from PBMCs. The source is a man between 18 and 35 years old in good health. Some clones in this sample may be carry-over from other donors' samples.

The chain has TRBV7-2 and TRBJ2-5, with D hard to call. The CDR3 has 14 amino acids. Germline-derived CDR1 and CDR2 are SGHTA and FQGNSA. Trimming left V 3 bases short and J 5 bases short, with 13 bases between. CDR3: CASSFWTTGETQYF. As DNA, the CDR3 is TGTGCCAGCAGCTTTTGGACGACCGGGGAGACCCAGTACTTC.

The chain is built from TRBV28 and TRBJ1-4; D possibly corresponds to TRBD1 (5 bases). V lost 5 bases and J lost 8, with 30 bases in between. The CDR3 consists of 19 residues. Per the germline V gene, CDR1 is MDHEN and CDR2 is SYDVKM. CDR3 in amino acids: CASSPPLLAIGVDKEKLFF. The CDR3 coding sequence is TGTGCCAGCAGTCCACCCCTCCTCGCAATAGGGGTTGATAAAGAAAAACTGTTTTTT. The full variable domain, its missing parts supplied by reference TRBV28 and TRBJ1-4, is DVKVTQSSRYLVKRTGEKVFLECVQDMDHENMFWYRQDPGLGLRLIYFSYDVKMKEKGDIPEGYSVSREKKERFSLILESASTNQTSMYLCASSPPLLAIGVDKEKLFFGSGTQLSVL.

The chain links TRBV9 to TRBJ1-1, with no clear D. This CDR3 has 15 residues. In germline, CDR1 is SGDLS, CDR2 YYNGEE. The ends were cut back, 0 bases at V and 3 bases at J, with 12 bases in the middle. The CDR3 nucleotides are TGTGCCAGCAGCGTAGCGGGCACCTGGGACACTGAAGCTTTCTTT. Its protein is CASSVAGTWDTEAFF.

The genes are TRBV5-5 and TRBJ1-1, with TRBD1 as a possible D gene (5 bases). This CDR3 spans 14 amino acids. V shed 4 bases and J shed 4 bases, with 14 bases lying between them. Germline V lookup: CDR1 SGHKS, CDR2 YYEKEE (reference sequence). The CDR3 loop is CASSPGLGPTEAFF. CDR3 DNA sequence: TGTGCCAGCAGCCCCGGGTTGGGGCCCACTGAAGCTTTCTTT.

The chain uses TRBV19 and TRBJ2-5; 7 positions agree with TRBD1. The CDR3 extends over 15 amino acids. Germline assignment: CDR1 LNHDA and CDR2 SQIVND (reference sequence). Germline trimming cut 3 bases from V and 4 bases from J; bases unmatched to any gene: 8. The CDR3 nucleotides are TGTGCCAGTAGTATGAGGGGGCCCCCTTCAGAGACCCAGTACTTC. This codes for CASSMRGPPSETQYF.

As regards this clone: The same CDR3 can be traced to other DNA sequences in this sample. The chain has TRBV27 and TRBJ1-5; D not resolved. CDR1 and CDR2 from the germline V gene are MNHEY and SMNVEV (reference sequence). V was shortened by 2 bases and J by 4 bases, with 3 bases between the two germline ends. This CDR3 spans 12 amino acids. The CDR3 coding sequence is TGTGCCAGCAGTTTACTGAATCAGCCCCAGCATTTT. It encodes CASSLLNQPQHF.

This clone showed up just once. Here the CDR3 reads CASSQDEGLADSYEQYF. In DNA, the CDR3 is TGCGCCAGCAGCCAGGATGAGGGACTAGCGGACTCCTACGAGCAGTACTTC. The V call is TRBV4-1, the J call TRBJ2-7; TRBD2 matches 11 bases. Losses at the gene ends were 3 bases for V and 0 bases for J; bases not matched to a gene: 7. The CDR3 contains 17 residues. The V gene's germline CDR1 is MGHRA and CDR2 YSYEKL.

The V call is TRBV11-3, the J call TRBJ2-7; 7 bases align to TRBD1. V lost 5 bases to trimming and J lost 3 bases; unmatched junction nucleotides: 4. Germline V gene lookup returns CDR1 SGHNT and CDR2 YENEEA. The CDR3 has 13 amino acids. For the CDR3, the DNA is TGTGCCAGCAGCGCCGGGACAGTCTACGAGCAGTACTTC. Translating gives CASSAGTVYEQYF.

The sample holds one count of this clone. This chain uses TRBV6-6 with TRBJ2-7; 8 bases align to TRBD1. The CDR3 is 13 residues long. Germline CDR1 reads MNHNY; CDR2 reads SVGAGI (reference sequence). With 6 bases clipped from V and 6 bases from J, the junction kept 7 bases outside the gene matches. CDR3 bases: TGTGCCAGCAGCCCAGGACAGGGAGCCGAGCAGTACTTC. This translates into CASSPGQGAEQYF.

The genes are TRBV4-1 and TRBJ2-7; the match to TRBD2 covers 7 bases. This CDR3 spans 16 amino acids. The V gene end was trimmed by 5 bases and the J gene end by 3 bases; junction bases not matched to a gene: 13. Germline V gives CDR1 MGHRA, CDR2 YSYEKL. Here the CDR3 reads CASSEVVGGPVYEQYF. As DNA, the CDR3 is TGCGCCAGCAGCGAAGTGGTGGGAGGGCCAGTCTACGAGCAGTACTTC.

The chain links TRBV7-3 to TRBJ2-2; no firm D call. The V end lost 4 bases, the J end lost 8 bases, and 8 bases lay between the germline ends. The CDR3 is made up of 12 amino acids. Germline V gene lookup returns CDR1 SGHTA and CDR2 FQGTGA. For the CDR3, the DNA is TGTGCCAGCAGCTCGCTTTCTGGGGAGCTGTTTTTT. It specifies CASSSLSGELFF.

The chain links TRBV6-1 to TRBJ2-1; no reliable D call. Germline V lookup: CDR1 MNHNS, CDR2 SASEGT. Trimming removed 1 base at V and 3 bases at J, with 13 bases between. The CDR3 loop spans 16 amino acids. The CDR3 spells CASSEEGRALYNEQFF. The DNA for the CDR3 is TGTGCCAGCAGTGAAGAAGGACGGGCCCTCTACAATGAGCAGTTCTTC.

CDR3: CASSLLTGISYEQYF. The CDR3 region has the DNA TGTGCCAGCAGTTTATTAACAGGGATCTCCTACGAGCAGTACTTC. V gene TRBV28 combines with J gene TRBJ2-7, with D maybe TRBD1 (6 bases). The germline gives CDR1 MDHEN, CDR2 SYDVKM. CDR3 length: 15 amino acids. Trimming took 1 base from V and 0 from J, leaving 10 bases between them. Combining the CDR3 with reference TRBV28 and TRBJ2-7 gives the whole variable domain DVKVTQSSRYLVKRTGEKVFLECVQDMDHENMFWYRQDPGLGLRLIYFSYDVKMKEKGDIPEGYSVSREKKERFSLILESASTNQTSMYLCASSLLTGISYEQYFGPGTRLTVT.

The chain links TRBV10-2 to TRBJ1-1, with a tentative D call TRBD1 (6 bases). The CDR3 is 14 amino acids. V shed 7 bases and J shed 2 bases, with 14 bases lying between them. The germline CDR1 and CDR2 sequences are WSHSY and SAAADI. The CDR3 loop is CASTLTRGNTEAFF. The CDR3 DNA is TGCGCCAGCACTCTAACCAGGGGAAACACTGAAGCTTTCTTT.